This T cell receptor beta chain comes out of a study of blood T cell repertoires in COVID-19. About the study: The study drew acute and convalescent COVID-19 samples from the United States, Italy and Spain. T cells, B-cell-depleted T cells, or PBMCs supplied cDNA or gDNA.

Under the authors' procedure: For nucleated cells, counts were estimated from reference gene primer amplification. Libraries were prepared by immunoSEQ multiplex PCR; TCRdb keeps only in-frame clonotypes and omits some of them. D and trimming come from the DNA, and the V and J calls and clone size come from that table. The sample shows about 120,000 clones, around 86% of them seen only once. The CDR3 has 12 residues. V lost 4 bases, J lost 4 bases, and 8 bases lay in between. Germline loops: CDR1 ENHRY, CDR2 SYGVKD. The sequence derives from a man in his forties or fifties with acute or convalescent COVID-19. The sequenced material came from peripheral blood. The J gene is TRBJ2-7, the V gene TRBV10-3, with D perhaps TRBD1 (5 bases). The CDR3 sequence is CAISATDYEQYF. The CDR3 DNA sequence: TGTGCCATCAGTGCGACAGATTACGAGCAGTACTTC.